This paragraph reports one TCR beta chain. The sample belongs to a study of Ad26.COV2.S vaccination and SARS-CoV-2 variants. Treatment noted: roughly 18 received Ad26.COV2.S at low or high dose, single or two shots; several received placebo; per-sample allocation not given. Samples came from day 63 after the first vaccine or placebo injection. Method: immunoSEQ multiplex PCR; TCRdb's copy keeps in-frame clones and lacks some. The sample includes approximately 300,000 clones, about 82% of them seen just once. There are 14 residues in the CDR3. In germline, CDR1 is SNHLY, CDR2 FYNNEI. With V trimmed by 8 bases and J by 3 bases, 6 bases remained unmatched.

Sequencing was performed on peripheral blood, taken in a trial of Ad26.COV2.S vaccine versus placebo. This TCR was sampled from a person aged 18-60 years who received the Ad26.COV2.S COVID-19 vaccine or a placebo. The V call is TRBV2, the J call TRBJ2-7, with 11 bases that match TRBD1. As DNA, the CDR3 is TGTGCCAGCCACTTCGGGACAGGGGGCTACGAGCAGTACTTC. Protein: CASHFGTGGYEQYF.